This TCR beta chain was sequenced in a study of identical twins. Findings and caveats of the study: Cross-sectional statistical analysis was relied on for the conclusions, without the same donors being followed.

The CDR3 runs to 14 residues. The V gene's germline CDR1 is SGDLS and CDR2 YYNGEE. V was pared by 0 bases and J by 5 bases, with 11 bases between. This clonotype was observed at least ten times. Antigen: not known. A universal primer site was incorporated via template switching, and the cDNA contained unique molecular identifiers. TCRdb itself ran the 5' RACE reads through MiXCR, one entry per CDR3 protein. The sample contains 450,000 to 650,000 distinct CDR3 sequences, more than 9% of which appear only once. A further study also used this sample, focusing on yellow fever vaccine responses in identical twins.

This TCR was sampled from a woman aged 18-29 years in good health. Sequencing was performed on PBMCs. The chain combines TRBV9 with TRBJ2-5; TRBD1 might be the D (5 bases). This chain's CDR3 is CASSVDGPGETQYF. Here the CDR3 DNA reads TGTGCCAGCAGCGTAGACGGGCCAGGGGAGACCCAGTACTTC.